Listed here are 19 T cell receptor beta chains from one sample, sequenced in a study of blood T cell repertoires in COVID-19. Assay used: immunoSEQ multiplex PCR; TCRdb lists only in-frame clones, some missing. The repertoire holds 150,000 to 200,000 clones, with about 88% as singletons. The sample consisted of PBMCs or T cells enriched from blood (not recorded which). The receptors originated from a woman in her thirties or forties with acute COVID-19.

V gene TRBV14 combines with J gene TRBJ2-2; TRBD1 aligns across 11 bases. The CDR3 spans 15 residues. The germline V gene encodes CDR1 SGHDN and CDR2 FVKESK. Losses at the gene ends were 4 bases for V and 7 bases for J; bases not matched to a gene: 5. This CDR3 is CASSRGQGADGELFF. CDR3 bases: TGTGCCAGCAGCCGCGGACAGGGGGCCGACGGGGAGCTGTTTTTT.

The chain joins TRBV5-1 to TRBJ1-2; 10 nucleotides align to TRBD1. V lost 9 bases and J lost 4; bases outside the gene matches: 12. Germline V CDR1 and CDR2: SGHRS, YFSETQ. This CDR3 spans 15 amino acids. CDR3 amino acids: CATKSGTGDTYGYTF. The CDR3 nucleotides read TGCGCCACCAAATCCGGGACAGGGGATACCTATGGCTACACCTTC. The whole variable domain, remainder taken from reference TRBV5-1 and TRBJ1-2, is KAGVTQTPRYLIKTRGQQVTLSCSPISGHRSVSWYQQTPGQGLQFLFEYFSETQRNKGNFPGRFSGRQFSNSRSEMNVSTLELGDSALYLCATKSGTGDTYGYTFGSGTRLTVV.

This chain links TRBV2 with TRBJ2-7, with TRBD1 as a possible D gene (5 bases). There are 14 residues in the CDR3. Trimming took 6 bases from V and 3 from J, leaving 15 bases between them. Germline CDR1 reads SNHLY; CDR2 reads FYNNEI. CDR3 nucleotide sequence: TGTGCCAGCAGCGAACCTGGACAACTCTACGAGCAGTACTTC. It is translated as CASSEPGQLYEQYF.

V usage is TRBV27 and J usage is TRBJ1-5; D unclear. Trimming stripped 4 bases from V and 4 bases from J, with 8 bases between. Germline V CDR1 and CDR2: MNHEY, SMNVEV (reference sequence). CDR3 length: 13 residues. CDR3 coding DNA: TGTGCCAGCAGTTGGGGAGAGAATCAGCCCCAGCATTTT. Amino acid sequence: CASSWGENQPQHF.

The CDR3, as DNA: TGTGCCAGCGGCCGCCATGAAAAACTGTTTTTT. Its translation: CASGRHEKLFF. The chain combines TRBV7-9 with TRBJ1-4; D not certain. There are 11 residues in the CDR3. The germline gives CDR1 SEHNR, CDR2 FQNEAQ (reference sequence). Trimming took off 8 bases at V and 6 bases at J, with 7 bases between the two ends.

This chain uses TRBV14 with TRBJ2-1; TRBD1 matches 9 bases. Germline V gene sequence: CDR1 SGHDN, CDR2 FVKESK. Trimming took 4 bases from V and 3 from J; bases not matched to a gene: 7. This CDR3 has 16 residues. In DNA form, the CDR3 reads TGTGCCAGCAGCCTCCTACAGGGGGCTTACTACAATGAGCAGTTCTTC. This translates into CASSLLQGAYYNEQFF.

This CDR3 reads CSASPRTGGNEQFF. For the CDR3, the DNA is TGCAGTGCAAGTCCCCGGACAGGGGGCAATGAGCAGTTCTTC. The chain couples TRBV20-1 to TRBJ2-1; 10 bases agree with TRBD1. This CDR3 region has 14 residues. V lost 6 bases to trimming and J lost 6 bases; unmatched junction nucleotides: 8. Germline V gene sequence: CDR1 DFQATT, CDR2 SNEGSKA (reference sequence).

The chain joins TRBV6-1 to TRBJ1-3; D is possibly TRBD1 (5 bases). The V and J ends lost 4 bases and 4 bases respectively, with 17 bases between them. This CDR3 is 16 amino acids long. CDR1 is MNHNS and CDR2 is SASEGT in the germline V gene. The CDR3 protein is CASSARPGHAGNTIYF. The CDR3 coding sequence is TGTGCCAGCAGTGCCCGACCAGGACACGCAGGAAACACCATATATTTT.

In nucleotides, the CDR3 is TGTGCCAGCTCACCACGAGGCACAGGAAAGGCCAATCAGCCCCAGCATTTT. Translating it yields CASSPRGTGKANQPQHF. The chain carries TRBV18 and TRBJ1-5; D possibly corresponds to TRBD1 (5 bases). Germline V gene data show CDR1 as KGHSH and CDR2 as LQKENI. Trimming took off 1 base at V and 3 bases at J, with 16 bases between the two ends. This CDR3 is built from 17 residues.

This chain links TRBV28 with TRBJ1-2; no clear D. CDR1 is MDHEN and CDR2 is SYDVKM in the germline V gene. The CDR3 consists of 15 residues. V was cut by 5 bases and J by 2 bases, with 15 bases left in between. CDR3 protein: CASSSARGSNYGYTF. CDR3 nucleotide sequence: TGTGCCAGCAGTAGTGCTCGGGGTTCAAACTATGGCTACACCTTC.

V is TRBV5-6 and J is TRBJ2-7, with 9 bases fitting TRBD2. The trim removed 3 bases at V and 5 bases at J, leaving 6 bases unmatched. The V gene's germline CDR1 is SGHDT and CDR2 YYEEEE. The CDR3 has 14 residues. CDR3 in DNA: TGTGCCAGCAGCTGGGGACTAGCCGCCGACGAGCAGTACTTC. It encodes CASSWGLAADEQYF.

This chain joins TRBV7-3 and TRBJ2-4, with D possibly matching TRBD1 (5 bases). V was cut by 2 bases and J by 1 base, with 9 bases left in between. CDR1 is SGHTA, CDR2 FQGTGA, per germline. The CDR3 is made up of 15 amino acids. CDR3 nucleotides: TGTGCCAGCAGCTTATCCCCAGGGGCCAAAAACATTCAGTACTTC. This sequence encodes CASSLSPGAKNIQYF.

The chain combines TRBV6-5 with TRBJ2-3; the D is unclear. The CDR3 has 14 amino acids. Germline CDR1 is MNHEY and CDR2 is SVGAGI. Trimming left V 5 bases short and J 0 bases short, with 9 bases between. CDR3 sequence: CASSRLTSTDTQYF. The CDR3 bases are TGTGCCAGCAGTCGACTTACTAGCACAGATACGCAGTATTTT.

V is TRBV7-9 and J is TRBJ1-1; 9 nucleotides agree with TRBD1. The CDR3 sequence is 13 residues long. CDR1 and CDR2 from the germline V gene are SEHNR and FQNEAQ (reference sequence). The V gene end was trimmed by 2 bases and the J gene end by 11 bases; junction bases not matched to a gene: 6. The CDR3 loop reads CASSLKQGAMAFF. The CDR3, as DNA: TGTGCCAGCAGCTTAAAACAGGGGGCTATGGCTTTCTTT.

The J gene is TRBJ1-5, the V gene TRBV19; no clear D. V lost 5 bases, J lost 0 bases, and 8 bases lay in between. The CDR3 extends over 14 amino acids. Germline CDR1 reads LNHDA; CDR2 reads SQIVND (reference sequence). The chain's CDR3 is CASSPFGSNQPQHF. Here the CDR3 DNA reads TGTGCCAGTAGTCCTTTCGGTAGCAATCAGCCCCAGCATTTT.

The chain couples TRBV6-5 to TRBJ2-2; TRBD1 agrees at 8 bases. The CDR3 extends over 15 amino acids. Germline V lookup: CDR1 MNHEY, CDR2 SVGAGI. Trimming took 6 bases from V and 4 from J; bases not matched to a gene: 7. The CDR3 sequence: CASRRTGITTGELFF. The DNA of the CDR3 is TGTGCCAGCAGGAGGACAGGGATTACCACCGGGGAGCTGTTTTTT.

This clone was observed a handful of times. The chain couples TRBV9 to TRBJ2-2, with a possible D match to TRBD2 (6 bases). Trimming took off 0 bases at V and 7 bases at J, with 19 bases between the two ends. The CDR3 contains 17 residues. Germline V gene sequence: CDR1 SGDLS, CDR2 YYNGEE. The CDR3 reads CASSVGQLRAGGGELFF. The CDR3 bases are TGTGCCAGCAGCGTAGGTCAACTGAGAGCGGGCGGCGGGGAGCTGTTTTTT. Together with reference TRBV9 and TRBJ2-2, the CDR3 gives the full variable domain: DSGVTQTPKHLITATGQRVTLRCSPRSGDLSVYWYQQSLDQGLQFLIQYYNGEERAKGNILERFSAQQFPDLHSELNLSSLELGDSALYFCASSVGQLRAGGGELFFGEGSRLTVL.

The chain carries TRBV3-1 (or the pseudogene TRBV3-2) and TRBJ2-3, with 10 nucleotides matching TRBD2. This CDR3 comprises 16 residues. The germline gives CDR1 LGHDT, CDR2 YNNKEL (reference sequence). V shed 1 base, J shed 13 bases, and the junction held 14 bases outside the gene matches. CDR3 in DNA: TGTGCCAGCAGCCAAGTCTCTCTAGCGGGGGCGCACACAAAGTATTTT. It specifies CASSQVSLAGAHTKYF.

The CDR3 DNA reads as TGCAGTGCTAGAGATCCGGTGACCCAGTACTTC. Translated: CSARDPVTQYF. The chain is built from TRBV20-1 and TRBJ2-5; D is ambiguous. Germline V gene sequence: CDR1 DFQATT, CDR2 SNEGSKA (reference sequence). The CDR3 has 11 amino acids. V dropped 0 bases and J dropped 7 bases, with 6 bases sitting between them.